This T cell receptor (beta chain) is from a study of control samples from healthy donors and cancer patients. The CDR3 consists of 14 residues. Trimming shortened V by 1 base and J by 5 bases, and 8 bases separated the two germline ends. Germline assignment: CDR1 LNHDA and CDR2 SQIVND (reference sequence). Sequenced by immunoSEQ multiplex PCR; TCRdb stores in-frame clones only, minus some. The top ten hold more than 1.1% of the sample, which has fewer than 200,000 clones, roughly 91% seen once. The sample was blood. The rearrangement uses TRBV19 and TRBJ1-4, with D uncertain. The source of this sequence is a man aged 18 to 30 in good health. CDR3 region: CASSIGQSNEKLFF. The CDR3 DNA sequence: TGTGCCAGTAGTATAGGGCAGTCAAATGAAAAACTGTTTTTT. The whole variable domain, filled in from reference TRBV19 and TRBJ1-4, reads DGGITQSPKYLFRKEGQNVTLSCEQNLNHDAMYWYRQDPGQGLRLIYYSQIVNDFQKGDIAEGYSVSREKKESFPLTVTSAQKNPTAFYLCASSIGQSNEKLFFGSGTQLSVL.